These 25 T cell receptor beta chains share one sample of origin, sequenced in a study of blood T cell repertoires in COVID-19. This table comes from immunoSEQ multiplex PCR, and its TCRdb copy is limited to in-frame clones, with some not included. The sample records about 100,000 clones, 85% being singletons. The sample comprised peripheral blood. Source of these receptors: a man in his sixties with acute or convalescent COVID-19.

The genes are TRBV5-4 and TRBJ2-1, with 9 bases aligning to TRBD1. The CDR3 length is 16 residues. In germline, CDR1 is SGHNT, CDR2 YYREEE (reference sequence). Losses at the gene ends were 3 bases for V and 3 bases for J; bases not matched to a gene: 7. The DNA of the CDR3 is TGTGCCAGCAGCTCGGGACAGGGTATTATCTACAATGAGCAGTTCTTC. Protein: CASSSGQGIIYNEQFF.

The V call is TRBV20-1, the J call TRBJ1-2; 8 bases fit TRBD1. Germline CDR1 reads DFQATT; CDR2 reads SNEGSKA (reference sequence). CDR3 size: 14 residues. V trimming: 3 bases; J trimming: 3 bases; junction bases outside the gene matches: 6. CDR3 sequence reads: CSASFGQGYYGYTF. CDR3 in DNA: TGCAGTGCTAGTTTTGGACAGGGCTACTATGGCTACACCTTC.

V usage is TRBV16 and J usage is TRBJ2-2; D is undetermined. Trimming shortened V by 5 bases and J by 2 bases, and 12 bases separated the two germline ends. Germline V gene sequence: CDR1 KGHSY, CDR2 FQNENV. The CDR3 extends over 15 amino acids. The CDR3 sequence is CASSATLDNTGELFF. The CDR3 region has the DNA TGTGCCAGCAGCGCGACACTTGATAACACCGGGGAGCTGTTTTTT.

The gene calls are TRBV12-5 and TRBJ1-1; 7 nucleotides align to TRBD1. Germline V gene sequence: CDR1 LGHNT, CDR2 FRNRAP. The CDR3 consists of 13 residues. V was pared by 5 bases and J by 9 bases, with 9 bases of the junction left unmatched. CDR3 bases: TGTGCTAGTGGTCTATCCTCGGACAGGAAAGCTTTCTTT. Translating it yields CASGLSSDRKAFF. The full variable domain, completed using reference TRBV12-5 and TRBJ1-1, is DARVTQTPRHKVTEMGQEVTMRCQPILGHNTVFWYRQTMMQGLELLAYFRNRAPLDDSGMPKDRFSAEMPDATLATLKIQPSEPRDSAVYFCASGLSSDRKAFFGQGTRLTVV.

This CDR3 is CASTILTYSGQGTYNEQFF. The CDR3 DNA reads TGTGCCAGCACAATACTCACATATTCGGGACAGGGGACCTACAATGAGCAGTTCTTC. The V gene is TRBV7-3, the J gene TRBJ2-1; 10 positions agree with TRBD1. The CDR3 is 19 amino acids. Per the germline V gene, CDR1 is SGHTA and CDR2 is FQGTGA. The ends lost 7 bases at V and 2 bases at J; junction bases unmatched: 17.

The V call is TRBV6-5, the J call TRBJ1-4; 7 nucleotides match TRBD1. The V gene's germline CDR1 is MNHEY and CDR2 SVGAGI. CDR3 size: 13 residues. The ends lost 6 bases at V and 7 bases at J; junction bases unmatched: 5. The CDR3 coding sequence is TGTGCCAGCAGACAGGGGCGGGGTGAAAAACTGTTTTTT. It codes for CASRQGRGEKLFF.

The V and J genes are TRBV6-5 and TRBJ2-1; no clear D. The CDR3 totals 11 residues. The germline CDR1 and CDR2 sequences are MNHEY and SVGAGI. V dropped 6 bases and J dropped 9 bases, with 9 bases sitting between them. CDR3 in DNA: TGTGCCAGCAGGCGGAGTTCTGAGCAGTTCTTC. The encoded protein is CASRRSSEQFF.

The rearrangement joins TRBV9 to TRBJ1-2, with 11 positions matching TRBD1. J gave up 4 bases and V 0 bases, and 2 bases lay outside the gene matches. This CDR3 is built from 15 residues. From germline, CDR1 is SGDLS and CDR2 YYNGEE. The CDR3 here is CASSVAGQGAYGYTF. As DNA, the CDR3 is TGTGCCAGCAGCGTAGCTGGACAGGGGGCCTATGGCTACACCTTC.

V usage is TRBV5-1 and J usage is TRBJ2-2; D gene unclear. Trimming pared 4 bases from V and 6 bases from J, leaving 13 bases between. In germline, CDR1 is SGHRS, CDR2 YFSETQ. The CDR3 contains 14 residues. DNA of the CDR3: TGCGCCAGCAGCCTCGGGTCCTTCCCCGGGGAGCTGTTTTTT. Encoded protein: CASSLGSFPGELFF. Variable domain in full (rest from reference TRBV5-1 and TRBJ2-2): KAGVTQTPRYLIKTRGQQVTLSCSPISGHRSVSWYQQTPGQGLQFLFEYFSETQRNKGNFPGRFSGRQFSNSRSEMNVSTLELGDSALYLCASSLGSFPGELFFGEGSRLTVL.

The CDR3 coding sequence is TGTGCCAGCACCCCGGACAGACGAAACACCATATATTTT. Translating it yields CASTPDRRNTIYF. This chain connects TRBV12-3 or TRBV12-4 to TRBJ1-3; tentatively, D is TRBD1 (6 bases). V gave up 7 bases and J gave up 5 bases, with 12 bases separating them. This CDR3 region has 13 residues.

CDR3 sequence reads: CASSQESPPRTDTQYF. CDR3 coding DNA: TGTGCCAGCAGCCAAGAGAGCCCTCCCCGCACAGATACGCAGTATTTT. The rearrangement links TRBV4-2 to TRBJ2-3, with D unresolved. The CDR3 length is 16 residues. Germline V CDR1 and CDR2: LGHNA, YNFKEQ. The V and J ends lost 0 bases and 1 base respectively, with 11 bases between them.

The chain combines TRBV23-1 with TRBJ1-2, with TRBD1 matching 7 bases. TRBV23-1 is known as an ORF, though its function is uncertain. The trim removed 0 bases at V and 2 bases at J, leaving 12 bases unmatched. This CDR3 has 18 residues. The CDR3 is CASSQSRGGLSPNYGYTF. The CDR3 nucleotides are TGCGCCAGCAGTCAATCGAGAGGGGGCCTCTCTCCAAACTATGGCTACACCTTC.

The chain employs TRBV5-1 and TRBJ2-3, with 15 nucleotides matching TRBD2. Per germline, CDR1 SGHRS and CDR2 YFSETQ. Unmatched junction bases numbered 9, after V lost 4 bases and J lost 3 bases. The CDR3 contains 18 residues. CDR3 amino acids: CASSTGLAGGHITDTQYF. Here the CDR3 DNA reads TGCGCCAGCAGCACAGGACTAGCGGGGGGGCATATAACAGATACGCAGTATTTT.

V gene TRBV10-3 combines with J gene TRBJ2-7, with D possibly being TRBD1 (5 bases). Germline lookup yields CDR1 ENHRY and CDR2 SYGVKD. CDR3 size: 14 residues. V was trimmed by 4 bases and J by 4 bases, leaving 14 bases between them. The CDR3, as DNA: TGTGCCATCAGTGGGCAGGGCCGAACATACGAGCAGTACTTC. As protein: CAISGQGRTYEQYF.

The chain uses TRBV13 and TRBJ2-1; 11 nucleotides line up with TRBD2. CDR3 size: 17 residues. The V segment lost 4 bases and the J segment 4 bases; nucleotides outside the gene matches: 9. The germline gives CDR1 PRHDT, CDR2 FYEKMQ (reference sequence). The CDR3 protein is CASSSGLAGGRYNEQFF. CDR3 in DNA: TGTGCCAGCAGCTCCGGCCTAGCGGGAGGCCGGTACAATGAGCAGTTCTTC.

The CDR3 protein is CASSLTTSNTGELFF. In DNA form, the CDR3 reads TGTGCCAGCAGCTTGACTACCTCGAACACCGGGGAGCTGTTTTTT. The chain recombines TRBV11-2 with TRBJ2-2, with D possibly TRBD2 on 5 matching bases. The CDR3 is made up of 15 amino acids. The germline CDR1 and CDR2 sequences are SGHAT and FQNNGV. V was cut by 3 bases and J by 0 bases, with 8 bases left in between.

This chain joins TRBV4-2 and TRBJ2-1; D might be TRBD2 (5 bases). This CDR3 contains 14 residues. Per germline, CDR1 LGHNA and CDR2 YNFKEQ. Trimming cost V 3 bases and J 12 bases, with 18 bases left between them. CDR3 DNA sequence: TGTGCCAGCAGCCAGGGAGACATTAGAAGTGTGCAGTTCTTC. This encodes CASSQGDIRSVQFF.

This chain connects TRBV15 to TRBJ2-1; D remains unclear. From germline, CDR1 is LNHNV and CDR2 YYDKDF (reference sequence). This CDR3 has 15 residues. V shed 0 bases and J shed 4 bases, with 10 bases lying between them. In DNA form, the CDR3 reads TGTGCCACCAGCAGAGAGAGGAACCGTTACAATGAGCAGTTCTTC. Its translation is CATSRERNRYNEQFF.

The J gene is TRBJ1-5, the V gene TRBV2; TRBD1 agrees at 8 bases. The CDR3 totals 14 residues. Germline V CDR1 and CDR2: SNHLY, FYNNEI. With V trimmed by 5 bases and J by 2 bases, 2 bases remained unmatched. The CDR3 region has the DNA TGTGCCAGCAGTATGGGACAGGGCAATCAGCCCCAGCATTTT. Amino acids: CASSMGQGNQPQHF.

The rearrangement links TRBV11-1 to TRBJ2-7, with 7 bases matching TRBD2. The CDR3 runs to 16 residues. V lost 3 bases, J lost 0 bases, and 8 bases stayed unmatched. Per germline, CDR1 SGHAT and CDR2 FQDESV (reference sequence). In nucleotides, the CDR3 is TGTGCCAGCAGCTTCCAGACGGGAGGCTTCTCCTACGAGCAGTACTTC. Its translation: CASSFQTGGFSYEQYF. Based on the CDR3 plus reference TRBV11-1 and TRBJ2-7, the full variable domain is EAEVAQSPRYKITEKSQAVAFWCDPISGHATLYWYRQILGQGPELLVQFQDESVVDDSQLPKDRFSAERLKGVDSTLKIQPAELGDSAMYLCASSFQTGGFSYEQYFGPGTRLTVT.

The chain has TRBV5-4 and TRBJ2-7, with 7 bases identical to TRBD1. Germline CDR1 SGHNT, CDR2 YYREEE (reference sequence). The CDR3 covers 17 residues. The ends lost 1 base at V and 2 bases at J; junction bases unmatched: 12. This chain's CDR3 is CASSLLGTEQGTYEQYF. DNA of the CDR3: TGTGCCAGCAGCTTGTTAGGGACAGAGCAGGGGACCTACGAGCAGTACTTC.

This clone was recorded only once. V gene TRBV24-1 combines with J gene TRBJ1-5; D perhaps matches TRBD1 (6 bases). V dropped 9 bases and J dropped 4 bases, with 15 bases sitting between them. The germline CDR1 and CDR2 sequences are KGHDR and SFDVKD. The CDR3 is made up of 14 amino acids. The chain's CDR3 is CATSKGGQNQPQHF. Here the CDR3 DNA reads TGTGCCACCTCGAAAGGGGGTCAGAATCAGCCCCAGCATTTT.

The chain joins TRBV19 to TRBJ2-5; a possible D gene is TRBD2 (5 bases). CDR3 length: 15 residues. CDR1 LNHDA and CDR2 SQIVND come from the germline V gene (reference sequence). The germline V and J ends were trimmed by 5 bases and 4 bases, with 17 bases remaining between them. DNA for the CDR3: TGTGCCAGTAGTCCCCACGGTGGGAGACCAGAGACCCAGTACTTC. This gives the protein CASSPHGGRPETQYF. Full variable domain (rest looked up from reference TRBV19 and TRBJ2-5): DGGITQSPKYLFRKEGQNVTLSCEQNLNHDAMYWYRQDPGQGLRLIYYSQIVNDFQKGDIAEGYSVSREKKESFPLTVTSAQKNPTAFYLCASSPHGGRPETQYFGPGTRLLVL.

This sequence joins TRBV5-4 and TRBJ2-5, with 10 bases aligning to TRBD1. The CDR3 has 16 residues. The V gene end was trimmed by 3 bases and the J gene end by 0 bases; junction bases not matched to a gene: 5. From germline, CDR1 is SGHNT and CDR2 YYREEE (reference sequence). In DNA, the CDR3 is TGTGCCAGCAGCTACCCGGGACAGGGGAACCAAGAGACCCAGTACTTC. This codes for CASSYPGQGNQETQYF.

The chain is built from TRBV29-1 and TRBJ1-1; 11 nucleotides agree with TRBD1. After removal of 0 bases from V and 2 bases from J, the junction contained 5 bases not matched to a gene. The germline gives CDR1 SQVTM, CDR2 ANQGSEA. The CDR3 sequence is 16 residues long. CDR3 sequence reads: CSVEDQRTGGNTEAFF. The CDR3 coding sequence is TGCAGCGTTGAAGATCAGCGGACAGGGGGCAACACTGAAGCTTTCTTT. Full variable domain (remainder filled in from reference TRBV29-1 and TRBJ1-1): SAVISQKPSRDICQRGTSLTIQCQVDSQVTMMFWYRQQPGQSLTLIATANQGSEATYESGFVIDKFPISRPNLTFSTLTVSNMSPEDSSIYLCSVEDQRTGGNTEAFFGQGTRLTVV.